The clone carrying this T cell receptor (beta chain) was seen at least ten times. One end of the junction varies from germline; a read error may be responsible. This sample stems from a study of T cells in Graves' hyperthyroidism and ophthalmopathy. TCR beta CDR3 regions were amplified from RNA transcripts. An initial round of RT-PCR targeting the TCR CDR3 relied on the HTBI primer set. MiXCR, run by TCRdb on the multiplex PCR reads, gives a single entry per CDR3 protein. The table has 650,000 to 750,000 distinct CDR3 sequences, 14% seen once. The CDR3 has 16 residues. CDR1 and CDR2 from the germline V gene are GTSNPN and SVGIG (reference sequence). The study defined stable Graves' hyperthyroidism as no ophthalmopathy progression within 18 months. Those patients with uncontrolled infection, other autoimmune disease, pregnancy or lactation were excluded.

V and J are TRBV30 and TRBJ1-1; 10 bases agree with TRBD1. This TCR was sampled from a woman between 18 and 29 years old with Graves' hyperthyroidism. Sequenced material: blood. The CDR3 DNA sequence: TGTGCCTGGAGTGTACGAGGGACAGGGGTTTGGACTGGAGCTTTCTTT. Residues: CAWSVRGTGVWTGAFF.